Presented here are 24 T cell receptor beta chains from one specimen sequenced in a study of radiation and T cells in renal cell carcinoma. Generated by immunoSEQ multiplex PCR, the TCRdb table keeps only in-frame clones and is missing some. Here the sample spans some 150,000 clones, 70% to 90% being singletons. Regarding time point: baseline pretreatment blood. This sample's treatment: 15 Gy SBRT to primary tumor, nephrectomy 4 weeks later. The sequencing here drew on blood, taken from a patient whose treatment included radiotherapy and nephrectomy. These receptor sequences come from a woman in her 50s with renal cell carcinoma.

This chain uses TRBV7-2 with TRBJ2-7; D is perhaps TRBD1 (5 bases). Trimming shortened V by 6 bases and J by 2 bases, and 11 bases separated the two germline ends. In germline, CDR1 is SGHTA, CDR2 FQGNSA. The CDR3 covers 13 residues. The DNA of the CDR3 is TGTGCCAGCAGTTGGACAACAGCCTACGAGCAGTACTTC. Its translation: CASSWTTAYEQYF.

This clone was found a few times. The V gene is TRBV9, the J gene TRBJ1-5; D is undetermined. Germline CDR1 reads SGDLS; CDR2 reads YYNGEE. V was cut by 4 bases and J by 0 bases, with 11 bases left in between. The CDR3 length is 15 residues. DNA for the CDR3: TGTGCCAGCAGCTCAGAAAGGACTAGCAATCAGCCCCAGCATTTT. This gives the protein CASSSERTSNQPQHF.

This clone came up a few times. The genes are TRBV7-2 and TRBJ2-2; D gene ambiguous. The CDR3 sequence is 13 residues long. CDR1 SGHTA and CDR2 FQGNSA come from the germline V gene. V lost 4 bases and J 3 bases, leaving 6 bases between the germline ends. Here the CDR3 DNA reads TGTGCCAGCAGCTATCGGTACACCGGGGAGCTGTTTTTT. Translation gives CASSYRYTGELFF.

The chain carries TRBV28 and TRBJ1-4; D might be TRBD1 (5 bases). The CDR3 covers 14 residues. The germline V gene has CDR1 MDHEN and CDR2 SYDVKM. V shed 3 bases and J shed 5 bases, with 10 bases lying between them. CDR3 sequence reads: CASSLLGVNEKLFF. The CDR3 region has the DNA TGTGCCAGCAGTTTGTTGGGGGTCAATGAAAAACTGTTTTTT.

This clone was observed a few times. This chain connects TRBV27 to TRBJ1-1; D is possibly TRBD1 (6 bases). This CDR3 has 14 amino acids. Germline assignment: CDR1 MNHEY and CDR2 SMNVEV (reference sequence). V was cut by 2 bases and J by 1 base, with 8 bases left in between. CDR3 nucleotide sequence: TGTGCCAGCAGTTTAGACAGGAGGAACACTGAAGCTTTCTTT. Protein product: CASSLDRRNTEAFF.

This clone showed up just a few times. The V gene is TRBV5-1, the J gene TRBJ1-1; the D gene is possibly TRBD1 (5 bases). Germline CDR1 SGHRS, CDR2 YFSETQ. The CDR3 extends over 12 amino acids. The ends were cut back, 7 bases at V and 3 bases at J, with 10 bases in the middle. CDR3 residues: CASGSGYTEAFF. CDR3 nucleotides: TGCGCCAGCGGCTCAGGGTACACTGAAGCTTTCTTT.

J is TRBJ2-2 and V is TRBV7-2; D not certain. Trimming took off 5 bases at V and 2 bases at J, with 12 bases between the two ends. The CDR3 is made up of 15 amino acids. The germline V gene encodes CDR1 SGHTA and CDR2 FQGNSA. As DNA, the CDR3 is TGTGCCAGCAGCCCCGGTCGGCTCAACACCGGGGAGCTGTTTTTT. It encodes CASSPGRLNTGELFF. The full variable domain, its missing parts supplied by reference TRBV7-2 and TRBJ2-2, is GAGVSQSPSNKVTEKGKDVELRCDPISGHTALYWYRQSLGQGLEFLIYFQGNSAPDKSGLPSDRFSAERTGGSVSTLTIQRTQQEDSAVYLCASSPGRLNTGELFFGEGSRLTVL.

The chain has TRBV9 and TRBJ2-6, with D hard to call. The V gene's germline CDR1 is SGDLS and CDR2 YYNGEE. The CDR3 is 20 residues long. Deletions cut 4 bases from V and 0 bases from J, with 23 bases between. CDR3 DNA: TGTGCCAGCAGCCCCCTCCAGCTACAAATCAGACACTCTGGGGCCAACGTCCTGACTTTC. Protein sequence: CASSPLQLQIRHSGANVLTF.

V usage is TRBV15 and J usage is TRBJ1-2; D remains unclear. Germline CDR1 reads LNHNV; CDR2 reads YYDKDF (reference sequence). V was clipped by 0 bases and J by 0 bases, with 11 bases between them. The CDR3 has 16 amino acids. CDR3 coding DNA: TGTGCCACCAGCAGAGATGGATTGGACGCTAACTATGGCTACACCTTC. The encoded protein is CATSRDGLDANYGYTF.

The rearrangement uses TRBV9 and TRBJ1-2; D not certain. Germline lookup yields CDR1 SGDLS and CDR2 YYNGEE. Trimming removed 0 bases from V and 8 bases from J, with 23 bases in between. The CDR3 covers 17 residues. DNA for the CDR3: TGTGCCAGCAGCGTAGCTATTCCGACCGACAAGATCGGAGGCTACACCTTC. It codes for CASSVAIPTDKIGGYTF.

The chain combines TRBV9 with TRBJ1-1; D possibly corresponds to TRBD1 (6 bases). Germline lookup yields CDR1 SGDLS and CDR2 YYNGEE. This CDR3 contains 15 residues. Between the trimmed V and J ends, which lost 0 bases and 0 bases, there was a span of 9 bases. CDR3 nucleotide sequence: TGTGCCAGCAGCGTAGCTGGGGGGCTGAACACTGAAGCTTTCTTT. Translation gives CASSVAGGLNTEAFF.

This clone has more than one count but fewer than ten. CDR3 in DNA: TGTGCCTGGAGTCCACGGCTGCTTGAAGCTTTCTTT. Amino acids: CAWSPRLLEAFF. The chain couples TRBV30 to TRBJ1-1; D call uncertain. The V end was cut by 2 bases, the J end by 7 bases, with 11 bases between. The CDR3 runs 12 residues. CDR1 is GTSNPN, CDR2 SVGIG, per germline (reference sequence).

This chain connects TRBV7-2 to TRBJ1-2; D is ambiguous. CDR1 is SGHTA and CDR2 is FQGNSA in the germline V gene. V dropped 7 bases and J dropped 3 bases, with 9 bases sitting between them. This CDR3 is 12 amino acids long. CDR3 nucleotides: TGTGCCAGCACCCGACAACACTATGGCTACACCTTC. Translating gives CASTRQHYGYTF.

V gene TRBV28 combines with J gene TRBJ2-7, with unresolved D. This CDR3 has 13 residues. Per germline, CDR1 MDHEN and CDR2 SYDVKM. V shed 7 bases and J shed 10 bases, with 20 bases lying between them. The CDR3, as DNA: TGTGCCAGCATTAATAATGTCCTAAAGGAACAGTACTTC. It is translated as CASINNVLKEQYF.

The rearrangement joins TRBV2 to TRBJ2-7; D gene ambiguous. Germline lookup yields CDR1 SNHLY and CDR2 FYNNEI. V was clipped by 4 bases and J by 3 bases, with 10 bases between them. The CDR3 extends over 13 amino acids. The DNA of the CDR3 is TGTGCCAGCAGTGTTGAAACCATCTACGAGCAGTACTTC. Translation gives CASSVETIYEQYF.

This chain uses TRBV5-1 with TRBJ2-1; D is unresolved. CDR3 length: 15 residues. From germline, CDR1 is SGHRS and CDR2 YFSETQ. The V and J ends lost 1 base and 9 bases respectively, with 17 bases between them. The CDR3 region is CASSLRAVAEGEQFF. Here the CDR3 DNA reads TGCGCCAGCAGCTTGAGAGCCGTCGCCGAAGGTGAGCAGTTCTTC.

The V gene is TRBV30, the J gene TRBJ1-6, with D possibly matching TRBD1 (5 bases). The CDR3 totals 14 residues. Germline V gene data show CDR1 as GTSNPN and CDR2 as SVGIG (reference sequence). V lost 2 bases and J 9 bases, leaving 14 bases between the germline ends. The CDR3 region has the DNA TGTGCCTGGAGTCTACCAGGGTTCCGTTCACCCCTCCACTTT. Amino acids: CAWSLPGFRSPLHF.

This clone was seen a single time. The chain is built from TRBV5-6 and TRBJ2-5; 9 bases match TRBD1. This CDR3 has 15 residues. V trimming: 0 bases; J trimming: 4 bases; junction bases outside the gene matches: 4. Germline CDR1 is SGHDT and CDR2 is YYEEEE. CDR3 amino acids: CASSLDRGPRETQYF. The DNA of the CDR3 is TGTGCCAGCAGCTTGGACAGGGGGCCCCGAGAGACCCAGTACTTC. The variable domain in full, completed from reference TRBV5-6 and TRBJ2-5, reads DAGVTQSPTHLIKTRGQQVTLRCSPKSGHDTVSWYQQALGQGPQFIFQYYEEEERQRGNFPDRFSGHQFPNYSSELNVNALLLGDSALYLCASSLDRGPRETQYFGPGTRLLVL.

This chain connects TRBV5-1 to TRBJ2-5; 7 bases line up with TRBD2. CDR1 and CDR2 from the germline V gene are SGHRS and YFSETQ. Trimming removed 7 bases from V and 5 bases from J; junction bases left unmatched: 14. This CDR3 comprises 15 residues. This chain's CDR3 is CASVPSPGGVETQYF. The CDR3 DNA reads TGCGCCAGCGTACCCTCCCCGGGGGGTGTTGAGACCCAGTACTTC.

This chain connects TRBV5-6 to TRBJ2-1; tentative D call: TRBD1 (5 bases). This CDR3 has 13 residues. Germline V lookup: CDR1 SGHDT, CDR2 YYEEEE. V lost 2 bases and J 4 bases, leaving 7 bases between the germline ends. The DNA for the CDR3 is TGTGCCAGCAGCTTAGGACATTACAATGAGCAGTTCTTC. The encoded protein is CASSLGHYNEQFF.

Only a few counts were recorded for this clone. The chain couples TRBV4-1 to TRBJ1-5, with D possibly being TRBD1 (6 bases). The germline gives CDR1 MGHRA, CDR2 YSYEKL. V lost 2 bases and J lost 2, with 19 bases in between. The CDR3 loop spans 18 amino acids. The CDR3 DNA follows: TGCGCCAGCAGCCAAAGCATCTACCAGGGGCCGGGCAATCAGCCCCAGCATTTT. Protein: CASSQSIYQGPGNQPQHF.

This chain uses TRBV10-1 with TRBJ1-2, with 10 positions matching TRBD1. Trimming took 9 bases from V and 3 from J; bases not matched to a gene: 7. Germline loops: CDR1 WNHNN, CDR2 SYGVQD (reference sequence). The CDR3 extends over 14 amino acids. The CDR3 region is CASRTGGYDYGYTF. Here the CDR3 DNA reads TGCGCCAGTAGGACAGGGGGGTACGACTATGGCTACACCTTC.

The V gene is TRBV2, the J gene TRBJ2-7; D gene ambiguous. This CDR3 comprises 10 residues. Germline lookup yields CDR1 SNHLY and CDR2 FYNNEI. The V gene lost 4 bases and the J gene lost 7 bases, with 5 bases spanning the gap. CDR3 loop: CASSVVEQYF. CDR3 bases: TGTGCCAGCAGTGTGGTAGAGCAGTACTTC.

This chain connects TRBV18 to TRBJ1-1; 8 bases are shared with TRBD1. Looked up from germline, CDR1 is KGHSH and CDR2 is LQKENI. The junction had 5 bases not matched to a gene; V was cut back by 6 bases and J by 8 bases. The CDR3 extends over 12 amino acids. This CDR3 is CASSLGQGEAFF. CDR3 nucleotides: TGTGCCAGCTCTCTTGGACAGGGAGAAGCTTTCTTT. The full variable domain, rest sourced from reference TRBV18 and TRBJ1-1, is NAGVMQNPRHLVRRRGQEARLRCSPMKGHSHVYWYRQLPEEGLKFMVYLQKENIIDESGMPKERFSAEFPKEGPSILRIQQVVRGDSAAYFCASSLGQGEAFFGQGTRLTVV.